What follows are 2 T cell receptor beta chains derived from one specimen sequenced in a study of blood T cell repertoires in COVID-19. This table comes from immunoSEQ multiplex PCR, and its TCRdb copy is limited to in-frame clones, with some not included. The sample yields approximately 340,000 clones, roughly 86% seen once. Material for sequencing was peripheral blood. The receptors come from a man aged 25 to 45 with COVID-19, enrolled during active disease.

This clone was detected once. V is TRBV5-1 and J is TRBJ1-4; D is uncertain. The CDR3 loop spans 17 amino acids. Trimming pared 0 bases from V and 3 bases from J, leaving 15 bases between. Germline V gene data show CDR1 as SGHRS and CDR2 as YFSETQ. The CDR3 region has the DNA TGCGCCAGCAGCTTGGTAGGCCGACTGGTCGCTAATGAAAAACTGTTTTTT. Protein product: CASSLVGRLVANEKLFF.

For the CDR3, the DNA is TGTGCCAGCAGTTATGGGGGGGCCCCCTACAATGAGCAGTTCTTC. Encoded protein: CASSYGGAPYNEQFF. The rearrangement links TRBV6-5 to TRBJ2-1, with D perhaps matching TRBD2 (7 bases). The CDR3 totals 15 residues. Trimming removed 3 bases at V and 2 bases at J, with 11 bases between. Germline CDR1 and CDR2: MNHEY and SVGAGI.